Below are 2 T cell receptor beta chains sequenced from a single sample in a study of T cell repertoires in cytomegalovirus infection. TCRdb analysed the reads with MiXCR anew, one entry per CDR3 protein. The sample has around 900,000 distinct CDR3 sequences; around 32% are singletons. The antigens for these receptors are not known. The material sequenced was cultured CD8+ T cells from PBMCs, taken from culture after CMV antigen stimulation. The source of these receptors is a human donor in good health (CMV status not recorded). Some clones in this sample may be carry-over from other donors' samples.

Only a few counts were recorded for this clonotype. The CDR3 loop is CASSLGTLSEQFF. The CDR3 DNA follows: TGTGCCAGCAGTTTAGGGACTTTAAGTGAGCAGTTCTTC. The V call is TRBV12-3 or TRBV12-4, the J call TRBJ2-1, with D possibly TRBD2 on 5 matching bases. The CDR3 length is 13 residues. The V and J ends lost 1 base and 9 bases respectively, with 10 bases between them.

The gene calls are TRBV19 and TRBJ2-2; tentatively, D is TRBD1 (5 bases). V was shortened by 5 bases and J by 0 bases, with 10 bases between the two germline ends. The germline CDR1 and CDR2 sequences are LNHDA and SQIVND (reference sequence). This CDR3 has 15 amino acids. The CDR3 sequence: CASSLDKTNTGELFF. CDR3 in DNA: TGTGCCAGTAGTCTGGACAAGACGAACACCGGGGAGCTGTTTTTT.